Listed here is a single T cell receptor beta chain. Its target is unknown. V lost 3 bases to trimming and J lost 3 bases, with 14 bases between them. The CDR3 runs 15 residues. TCRdb itself ran the reads through MiXCR, one entry per CDR3 protein. Found here are approximately 590,000 distinct CDR3 sequences, almost 40% of them singletons; the top ten hold about 46%. This entry is derived from a study of T cell repertoires in cytomegalovirus infection. Study-level findings and limits: Identification of carriers of CMV plus the relevant HLA was achieved through cumulative public TCR beta family frequency.

The sequence derives from a human donor in good health (CMV status not recorded). Some clones in this sample may be carry-over from other donors' samples. This chain joins TRBV12-3 or TRBV12-4 and TRBJ1-1; D uncertain. The material sequenced was cultured PBMCs, taken from culture after CMV antigen stimulation. CDR3 in amino acids: CASSFEKFGDTEAFF. In DNA form, the CDR3 reads TGTGCCAGCAGTTTTGAGAAATTTGGGGACACTGAAGCTTTCTTT.